Listed here are 21 T cell receptor beta chains from one sample, sequenced in a study of blood T cell repertoires in COVID-19. Generated by immunoSEQ multiplex PCR, the TCRdb table keeps only in-frame clones and is missing some. The repertoire has roughly 250,000 clones, roughly 89% of them found once; the top ten carry around 0.84%. Sequenced input: peripheral blood. Source of these receptors: a man under 40 with acute or convalescent COVID-19.

V usage is TRBV18 and J usage is TRBJ2-7; possibly TRBD1 for D (5 bases). The germline gives CDR1 KGHSH, CDR2 LQKENI. Between the trimmed V and J ends, which lost 4 bases and 2 bases, there was a span of 18 bases. This CDR3 comprises 16 residues. Written as DNA, the CDR3 is TGTGCCAGCTCACGCTGGGGCAGGGTTGTACCCTACGAGCAGTACTTC. Its translation: CASSRWGRVVPYEQYF.

The gene calls are TRBV12-3 or TRBV12-4 and TRBJ1-1; D call uncertain. This CDR3 has 13 residues. Trimming cost V 3 bases and J 1 base, with 6 bases left between them. Written as DNA, the CDR3 is TGTGCCAGCAGTTTGTCAGAGAACACTGAAGCTTTCTTT. Its protein is CASSLSENTEAFF.

This sequence joins TRBV28 and TRBJ1-2; D remains unclear. The ends were cut back, 2 bases at V and 8 bases at J, with 12 bases in the middle. Germline values: CDR1 MDHEN, CDR2 SYDVKM. The CDR3 is 13 residues long. CDR3 DNA sequence: TGTGCCAGCAGTTTAAGTCCGTTCGAGGGCTACACCTTC. Translating gives CASSLSPFEGYTF.

This rearrangement joins TRBV5-1 to TRBJ2-1, with 9 bases identical to TRBD1. In germline, CDR1 is SGHRS, CDR2 YFSETQ. There are 16 residues in the CDR3. The J segment lost 2 bases and the V segment lost 2 bases, leaving 5 bases of the junction unmatched. The CDR3: CASSLRGQGTYNEQFF. The CDR3 DNA follows: TGCGCCAGCAGCTTAAGGGGACAGGGAACCTACAATGAGCAGTTCTTC.

This clone has just one count. The gene calls are TRBV2 and TRBJ1-1; D gene unclear. Trimming stripped 5 bases from V and 2 bases from J, with 9 bases between. CDR1 and CDR2 from the germline V gene are SNHLY and FYNNEI. The length of the CDR3 is 13 residues. The CDR3 sequence: CASSPRENTEAFF. The CDR3 nucleotides are TGTGCCAGCAGTCCCCGGGAAAACACTGAAGCTTTCTTT.

The V call is TRBV28, the J call TRBJ2-2; TRBD2 is a possible D gene (5 bases). Trimming removed 5 bases from V and 4 bases from J, with 8 bases in between. The CDR3 extends over 13 amino acids. From germline, CDR1 is MDHEN and CDR2 SYDVKM. The CDR3 DNA is TGTGCCAGCAGTGTTACTAGCACCGGGGAGCTGTTTTTT. This encodes CASSVTSTGELFF.

The V call is TRBV5-4, the J call TRBJ2-3, with 7 positions matching TRBD2. The V segment lost 0 bases and the J segment 3 bases; nucleotides outside the gene matches: 7. The CDR3 totals 16 residues. Germline V gene sequence: CDR1 SGHNT, CDR2 YYREEE (reference sequence). For the CDR3, the DNA is TGTGCCAGCAGCTTGGTCCCTAGCGGAGGAACAGATACGCAGTATTTT. This codes for CASSLVPSGGTDTQYF.

This clone was seen only once. The chain recombines TRBV11-2 with TRBJ2-3, with 7 bases matching TRBD1. The CDR3 covers 14 residues. Germline V gene lookup returns CDR1 SGHAT and CDR2 FQNNGV. The V segment lost 5 bases and the J segment 4 bases; nucleotides outside the gene matches: 6. The CDR3: CASSASTGSDTQYF. The CDR3 region has the DNA TGTGCCAGCAGCGCCTCGACAGGGTCAGATACGCAGTATTTT. Combining the CDR3 with reference TRBV11-2 and TRBJ2-3 gives the whole variable domain EAGVAQSPRYKIIEKRQSVAFWCNPISGHATLYWYQQILGQGPKLLIQFQNNGVVDDSQLPKDRFSAERLKGVDSTLKIQPAKLEDSAVYLCASSASTGSDTQYFGPGTRLTVL.

V and J are TRBV3-1 (or the pseudogene TRBV3-2) and TRBJ1-5, with unresolved D. Germline V gene lookup returns CDR1 LGHDT and CDR2 YNNKEL (reference sequence). Trimming pared 1 base from V and 5 bases from J, leaving 6 bases between. This CDR3 spans 13 amino acids. CDR3 region: CASSQALDQPQHF. The CDR3 nucleotides read TGTGCCAGCAGCCAAGCCTTAGATCAGCCCCAGCATTTT.

V is TRBV10-1 and J is TRBJ2-7, with a weak D call TRBD1 (6 bases). V lost 5 bases and J 5 bases, leaving 13 bases between the germline ends. CDR3 length equals 13 residues. The germline V gene has CDR1 WNHNN and CDR2 SYGVQD (reference sequence). In nucleotides, the CDR3 is TGCGCCAGCAGTTTGGACAGAACAGACGAGCAGTACTTC. This gives the protein CASSLDRTDEQYF.

The chain has TRBV30 and TRBJ1-2, with D possibly matching TRBD1 (6 bases). Looked up from germline, CDR1 is GTSNPN and CDR2 is SVGIG (reference sequence). This CDR3 contains 15 residues. Trimming stripped 0 bases from V and 5 bases from J, with 16 bases between. Here the CDR3 reads CAWSVISGTPYGYTF. CDR3 nucleotides: TGTGCCTGGAGTGTTATCTCCGGGACACCATATGGCTACACCTTC.

The V call is TRBV6-1, the J call TRBJ2-1; D may be TRBD2 (6 bases). Trimming pared 2 bases from V and 6 bases from J, leaving 14 bases between. Looked up from germline, CDR1 is MNHNS and CDR2 is SASEGT. CDR3 length: 15 residues. The CDR3 DNA sequence: TGTGCCAGCAGTGAATTACTGCGGGGAGCCAATGAGCAGTTCTTC. As protein: CASSELLRGANEQFF.

The chain combines TRBV7-9 with TRBJ2-1, with TRBD2 matching 10 bases. Germline assignment: CDR1 SEHNR and CDR2 FQNEAQ (reference sequence). The CDR3 has 17 amino acids. The ends lost 0 bases at V and 6 bases at J; junction bases unmatched: 8. The CDR3, as DNA: TGTGCCAGCAGCTTAGCGTCTCGAGCTAGCGGGAGCAATGAGCAGTTCTTC. It translates to CASSLASRASGSNEQFF.

This clone was recorded once. The chain has TRBV5-1 and TRBJ1-2; D not certain. The CDR3 spans 16 residues. Trimming shortened V by 3 bases and J by 4 bases, and 19 bases separated the two germline ends. Germline V CDR1 and CDR2: SGHRS, YFSETQ. The CDR3 DNA reads TGCGCCAGCAGCTCTACCTTAGCAGCCAAAGGCTATGGCTACACCTTC. Translating gives CASSSTLAAKGYGYTF.

The CDR3 protein is CASSLAPGTNTEAFF. DNA of the CDR3: TGCGCCAGCAGCTTGGCCCCGGGAACTAACACTGAAGCTTTCTTT. This chain connects TRBV5-1 to TRBJ1-1; no clear D gene. Trimming left V 0 bases short and J 2 bases short, with 11 bases between. This CDR3 region has 15 residues. Germline V gene lookup returns CDR1 SGHRS and CDR2 YFSETQ.

V usage is TRBV9 and J usage is TRBJ2-5; possibly TRBD1 for D (5 bases). Germline CDR1 SGDLS, CDR2 YYNGEE. V was cut by 0 bases and J by 1 base, with 7 bases left in between. This CDR3 has 14 residues. CDR3 amino acids: CASSVGGSQETQYF. The CDR3 DNA follows: TGTGCCAGCAGCGTAGGGGGCTCCCAAGAGACCCAGTACTTC.

V and J are TRBV10-1 and TRBJ1-4, with 7 bases that match TRBD1. CDR1 is WNHNN and CDR2 is SYGVQD in the germline V gene (reference sequence). Trimming cost V 5 bases and J 5 bases; bases outside gene matches: 5. The CDR3 covers 14 residues. The CDR3 coding sequence is TGCGCCAGCAGTCGGGACAGCGCGAATGAAAAACTGTTTTTT. Encoded protein: CASSRDSANEKLFF.

This clone was detected a few times. Here the CDR3 reads CASSLAGNERWGYTF. The CDR3 nucleotides are TGTGCCAGCAGTTTGGCAGGAAATGAACGGTGGGGCTACACCTTC. J is TRBJ1-2 and V is TRBV27; D is undetermined. This CDR3 is 15 amino acids long. Between the trimmed V and J ends, which lost 3 bases and 8 bases, there was a span of 19 bases. Germline-derived CDR1 and CDR2 are MNHEY and SMNVEV (reference sequence).

V is TRBV7-2 and J is TRBJ2-1; TRBD2 matches at 10 bases. V lost 2 bases, J lost 8 bases, and 6 bases stayed unmatched. Germline CDR1 SGHTA, CDR2 FQGNSA. The CDR3 totals 15 residues. CDR3 in DNA: TGTGCCAGCAGCTTATGGGGACTAGCGACCCATGAGCAGTTCTTC. Translated: CASSLWGLATHEQFF.

This sequence joins TRBV19 and TRBJ1-4; tentatively, D is TRBD1 (5 bases). Per germline, CDR1 LNHDA and CDR2 SQIVND (reference sequence). Between the trimmed V and J ends, which lost 7 bases and 0 bases, there was a span of 9 bases. This CDR3 has 14 residues. CDR3 sequence reads: CASNDRATNEKLFF. The CDR3 DNA reads TGTGCCAGTAATGACAGAGCAACTAATGAAAAACTGTTTTTT.

This chain links TRBV7-2 with TRBJ2-2; 7 bases map to TRBD1. Germline-derived CDR1 and CDR2 are SGHTA and FQGNSA. V was clipped by 8 bases and J by 1 base; unmatched bases: 1. The CDR3 spans 13 residues. CDR3 DNA sequence: TGTGCCAGCCGGGACAGGAACACCGGGGAGCTGTTTTTT. Its translation: CASRDRNTGELFF.